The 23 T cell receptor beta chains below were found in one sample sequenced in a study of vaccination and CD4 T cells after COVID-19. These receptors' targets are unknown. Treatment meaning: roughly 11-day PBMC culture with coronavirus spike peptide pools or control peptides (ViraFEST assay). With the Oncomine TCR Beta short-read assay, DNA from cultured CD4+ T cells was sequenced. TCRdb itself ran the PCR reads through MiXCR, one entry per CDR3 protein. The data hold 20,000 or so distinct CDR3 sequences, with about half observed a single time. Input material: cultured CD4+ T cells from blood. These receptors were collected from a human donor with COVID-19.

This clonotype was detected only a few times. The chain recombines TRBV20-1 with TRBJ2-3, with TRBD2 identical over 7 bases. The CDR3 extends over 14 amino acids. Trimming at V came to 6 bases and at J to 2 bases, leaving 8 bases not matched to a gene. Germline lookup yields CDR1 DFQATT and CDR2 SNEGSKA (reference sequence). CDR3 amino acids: CSAISGSPTDTQYF. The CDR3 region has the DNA TGCAGTGCCATTAGCGGGTCACCCACAGATACGCAGTATTTT.

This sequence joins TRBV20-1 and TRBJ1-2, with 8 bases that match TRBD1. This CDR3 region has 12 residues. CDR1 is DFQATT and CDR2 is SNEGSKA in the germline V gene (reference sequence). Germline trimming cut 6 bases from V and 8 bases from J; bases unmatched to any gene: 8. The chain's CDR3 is CSATDRDRGYTF. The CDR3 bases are TGCAGTGCAACCGACAGGGACAGGGGCTACACCTTC.

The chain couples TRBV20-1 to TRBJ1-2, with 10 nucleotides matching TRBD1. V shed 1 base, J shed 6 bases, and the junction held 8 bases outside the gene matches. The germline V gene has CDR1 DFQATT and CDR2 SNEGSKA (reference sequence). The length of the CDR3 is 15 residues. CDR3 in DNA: TGCAGTGCTAGAGGGATCCCCGGGACAGGGGATGGCTACACCTTC. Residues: CSARGIPGTGDGYTF.

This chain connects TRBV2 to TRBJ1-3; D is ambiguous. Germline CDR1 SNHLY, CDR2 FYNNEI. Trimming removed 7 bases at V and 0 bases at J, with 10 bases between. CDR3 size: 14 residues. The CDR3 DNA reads TGTGCCAGCAAGGAAGGGAACTCTGGAAACACCATATATTTT. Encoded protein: CASKEGNSGNTIYF.

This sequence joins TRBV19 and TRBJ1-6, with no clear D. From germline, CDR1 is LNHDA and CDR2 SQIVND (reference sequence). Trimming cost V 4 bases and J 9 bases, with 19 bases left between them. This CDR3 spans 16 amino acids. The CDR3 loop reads CASSTPKTGGSSPLHF. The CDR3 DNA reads TGTGCCAGTAGTACCCCGAAGACGGGAGGTAGTTCACCCCTCCACTTT.

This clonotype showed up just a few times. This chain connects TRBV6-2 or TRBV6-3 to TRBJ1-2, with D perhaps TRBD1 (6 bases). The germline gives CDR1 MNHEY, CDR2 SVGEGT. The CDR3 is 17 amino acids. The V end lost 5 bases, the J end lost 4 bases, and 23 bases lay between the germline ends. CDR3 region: CASSPRDNNRFLYGYTF. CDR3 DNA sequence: TGTGCCAGCAGTCCCCGGGACAACAACAGATTTCTCTATGGCTACACCTTC.

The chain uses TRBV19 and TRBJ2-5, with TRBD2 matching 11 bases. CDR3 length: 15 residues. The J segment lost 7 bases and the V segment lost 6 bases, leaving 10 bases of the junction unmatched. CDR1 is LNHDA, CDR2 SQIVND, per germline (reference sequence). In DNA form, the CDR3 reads TGTGCCAGTAGCCATACTAGCGGGGGTCTAAGGACCCAGTACTTC. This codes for CASSHTSGGLRTQYF.

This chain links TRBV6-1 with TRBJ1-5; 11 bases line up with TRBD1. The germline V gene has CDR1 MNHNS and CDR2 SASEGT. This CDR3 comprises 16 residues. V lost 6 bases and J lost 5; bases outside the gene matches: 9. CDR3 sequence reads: CASSLLGQGGDQPQHF. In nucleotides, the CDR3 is TGTGCCAGCAGCCTACTGGGACAGGGGGGAGATCAGCCCCAGCATTTT.

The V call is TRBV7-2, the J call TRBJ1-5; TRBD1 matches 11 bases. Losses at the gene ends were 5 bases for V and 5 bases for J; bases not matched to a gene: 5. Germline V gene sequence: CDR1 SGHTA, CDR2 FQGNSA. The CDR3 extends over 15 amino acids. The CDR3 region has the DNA TGTGCCAGCAGCCACCGGACAGGGGGCGATCAGCCCCAGCATTTT. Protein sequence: CASSHRTGGDQPQHF.

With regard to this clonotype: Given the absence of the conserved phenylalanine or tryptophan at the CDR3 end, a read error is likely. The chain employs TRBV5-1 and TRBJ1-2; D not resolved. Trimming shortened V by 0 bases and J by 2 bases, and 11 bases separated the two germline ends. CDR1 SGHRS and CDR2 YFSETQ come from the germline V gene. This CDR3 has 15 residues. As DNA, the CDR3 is TGCGCCAGCAGCTTGGAGGTGGGAGCCAACTATGGCTACACCCTC. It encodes CASSLEVGANYGYTL.

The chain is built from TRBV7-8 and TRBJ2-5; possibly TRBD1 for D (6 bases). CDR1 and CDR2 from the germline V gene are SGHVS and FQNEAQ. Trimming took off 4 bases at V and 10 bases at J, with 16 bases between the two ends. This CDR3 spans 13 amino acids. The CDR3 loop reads CASSSRQAMVQYF. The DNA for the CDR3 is TGTGCCAGCAGCTCCCGACAGGCGATGGTCCAGTACTTC.

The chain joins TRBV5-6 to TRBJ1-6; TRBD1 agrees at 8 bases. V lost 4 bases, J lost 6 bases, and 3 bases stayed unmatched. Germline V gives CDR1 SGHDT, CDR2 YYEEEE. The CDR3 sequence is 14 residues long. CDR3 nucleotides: TGTGCCAGCAGCCAGGACAGGGCTAATTCACCCCTCCACTTT. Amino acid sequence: CASSQDRANSPLHF.

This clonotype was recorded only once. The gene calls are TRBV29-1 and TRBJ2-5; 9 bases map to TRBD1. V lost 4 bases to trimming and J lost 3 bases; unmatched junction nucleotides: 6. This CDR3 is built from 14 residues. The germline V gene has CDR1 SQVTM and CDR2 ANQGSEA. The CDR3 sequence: CSVGVGTGKETQYF. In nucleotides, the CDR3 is TGCAGCGTTGGGGTGGGGACAGGGAAAGAGACCCAGTACTTC.

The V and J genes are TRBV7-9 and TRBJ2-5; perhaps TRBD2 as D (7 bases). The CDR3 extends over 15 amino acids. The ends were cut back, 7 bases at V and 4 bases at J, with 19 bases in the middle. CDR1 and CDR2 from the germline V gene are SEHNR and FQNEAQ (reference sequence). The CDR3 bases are TGTGCCAGCACCACCTCCGGGGGGCGGGGAGAGACCCAGTACTTC. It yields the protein CASTTSGGRGETQYF.

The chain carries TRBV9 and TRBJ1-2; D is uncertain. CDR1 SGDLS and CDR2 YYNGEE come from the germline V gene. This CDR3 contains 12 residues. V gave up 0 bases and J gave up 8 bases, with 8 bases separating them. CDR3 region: CASSVGRGGYTF. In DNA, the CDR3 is TGTGCCAGCAGCGTAGGGCGCGGGGGCTACACCTTC.

CDR3 bases: TGTGCCAGCAGTCAAGAACGGAGTGCGGGCTATCGGGGCTACACCTTC. This codes for CASSQERSAGYRGYTF. The chain combines TRBV6-2 or TRBV6-3 with TRBJ1-2; D is unclear. CDR3 length: 16 residues. Germline V gene data show CDR1 as MNHEY and CDR2 as SVGEGT. V was shortened by 5 bases and J by 8 bases, with 24 bases between the two germline ends.

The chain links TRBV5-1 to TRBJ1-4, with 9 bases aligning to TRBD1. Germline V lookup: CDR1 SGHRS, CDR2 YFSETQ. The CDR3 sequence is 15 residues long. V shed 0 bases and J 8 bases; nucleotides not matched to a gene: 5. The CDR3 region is CASSLAGQGNEKLFF. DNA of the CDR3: TGCGCCAGCAGCTTGGCCGGACAGGGGAACGAAAAACTGTTTTTT.

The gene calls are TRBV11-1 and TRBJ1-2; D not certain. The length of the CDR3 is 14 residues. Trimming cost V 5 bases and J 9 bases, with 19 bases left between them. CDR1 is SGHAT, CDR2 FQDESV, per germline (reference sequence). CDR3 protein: CASSPAIGRVRYTF. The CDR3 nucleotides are TGTGCCAGCAGCCCCGCGATTGGAAGGGTTCGCTACACCTTC.

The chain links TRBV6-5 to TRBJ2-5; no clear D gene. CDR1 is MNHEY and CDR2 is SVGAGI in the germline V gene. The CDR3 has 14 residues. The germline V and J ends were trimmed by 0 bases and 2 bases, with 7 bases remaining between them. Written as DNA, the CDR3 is TGTGCCAGCAGTTACTCGCCCAGGCAAGAGACCCAGTACTTC. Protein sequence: CASSYSPRQETQYF.

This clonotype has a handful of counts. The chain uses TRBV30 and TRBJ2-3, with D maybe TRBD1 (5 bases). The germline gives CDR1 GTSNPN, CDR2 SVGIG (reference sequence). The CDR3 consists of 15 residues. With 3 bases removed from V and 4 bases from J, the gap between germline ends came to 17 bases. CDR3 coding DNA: TGTGCCTGGAGAGGGTGGCAGGGTAACGCAGATACGCAGTATTTT. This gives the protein CAWRGWQGNADTQYF.

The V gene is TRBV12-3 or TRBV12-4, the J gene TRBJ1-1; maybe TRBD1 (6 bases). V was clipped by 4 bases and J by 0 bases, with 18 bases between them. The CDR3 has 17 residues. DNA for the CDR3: TGTGCCAGCAGTTCGCATACAGGGTTTATAATGAACACTGAAGCTTTCTTT. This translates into CASSSHTGFIMNTEAFF.

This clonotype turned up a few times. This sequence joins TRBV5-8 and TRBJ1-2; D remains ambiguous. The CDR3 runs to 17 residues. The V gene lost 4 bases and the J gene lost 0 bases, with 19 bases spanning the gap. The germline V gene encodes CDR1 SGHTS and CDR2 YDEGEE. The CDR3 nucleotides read TGTGCCAGCAGCCCCGAGAGGGTGGATGCAGCTAACTATGGCTACACCTTC. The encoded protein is CASSPERVDAANYGYTF.

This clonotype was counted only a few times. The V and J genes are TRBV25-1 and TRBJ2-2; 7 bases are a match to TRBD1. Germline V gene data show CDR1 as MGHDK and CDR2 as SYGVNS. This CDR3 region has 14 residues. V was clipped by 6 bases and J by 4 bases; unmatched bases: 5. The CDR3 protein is CASRVTGSTGELFF. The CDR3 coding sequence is TGTGCCAGCAGAGTGACAGGGTCCACCGGGGAGCTGTTTTTT.